This T cell receptor (beta chain) was identified during a study of cytomegalovirus exposure and HLA in healthy donors. CDR1 is SGHRS, CDR2 YFSETQ, per germline. With 7 bases removed from V and 1 base from J, the gap between germline ends came to 14 bases. CDR3 length: 14 amino acids. The PCR contained 60 Vbeta and 13 Jbeta primers. TCRdb keeps only in-frame clones here, not all; method: immunoSEQ multiplex PCR. The sample contains about 120,000 clones, 70% to 85% of which appear only once. The sequenced material came from PBMCs. The receptor was derived from a man between 40 and 49 years old in good health and CMV-seropositive. This chain connects TRBV5-1 to TRBJ1-1; a weak D match, TRBD1 (6 bases). As DNA, the CDR3 is TGCGCCAGCGGTCTTGGGGGGGCGAACACTGAAGCTTTCTTT. Translation gives CASGLGGANTEAFF.